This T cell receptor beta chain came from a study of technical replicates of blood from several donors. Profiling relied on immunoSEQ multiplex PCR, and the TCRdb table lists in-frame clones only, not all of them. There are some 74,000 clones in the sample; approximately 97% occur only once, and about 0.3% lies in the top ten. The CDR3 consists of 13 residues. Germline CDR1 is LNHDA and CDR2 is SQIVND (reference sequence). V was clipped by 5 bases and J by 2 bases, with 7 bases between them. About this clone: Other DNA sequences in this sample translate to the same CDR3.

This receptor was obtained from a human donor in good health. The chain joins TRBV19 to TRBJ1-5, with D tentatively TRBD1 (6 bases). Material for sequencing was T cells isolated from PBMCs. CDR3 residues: CASSRQGNQPQHF. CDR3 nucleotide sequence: TGTGCCAGTAGTCGACAGGGCAATCAGCCCCAGCATTTT.